The present T cell receptor (beta chain) was sequenced within a study of response to subunit inactivated influenza vaccine. Broader study findings: Few additional T cells are recruited per seasonal influenza vaccination, authors suggested.

A few counts support this clonotype. Its cognate antigen is unknown. TCRdb redid the calling of the RT-PCR reads with MiXCR, one entry per CDR3 protein. The sample lists 860,000 or so distinct CDR3 sequences, 20% to 25% occurring once. CDR3 length: 19 residues. CDR1 and CDR2 (germline): SGHAT, FQNNGV. The V gene end was trimmed by 2 bases and the J gene end by 0 bases; junction bases not matched to a gene: 9. The sequence was collected from a man aged 50 or older who received an inactivated influenza vaccine. The chain joins TRBV11-2 to TRBJ2-2, with 10 nucleotides matching TRBD1. This sample comprised PBMCs from blood, obtained 5 to 6 days after vaccination. CDR3 coding DNA: TGTGCCAGCAGCTTAAGGGACAGGGGTCTTACGACGAACACCGGGGAGCTGTTTTTT. Amino acids: CASSLRDRGLTTNTGELFF.